A single sample gave rise to the 2 T cell receptor beta chains below, sequenced in a study of identical twins (dated by TCRdb to 2016 to 2017). The library was built by means of 5' RACE. This sample was sequenced with an Illumina HiSeq 2000. The public sequencing data were trimmed at Q25 with fastp and processed into clonotypes with MiXCR by TCRdb, which kept only in-frame beta chains. Merged by CDR3 protein, the rows form single entries marked with the most common genes and DNA. The sample profile shows a few hundred thousand distinct CDR3 sequences; around 9.7% of them were found once. 8% to 10% of the sample belongs to the ten largest clones. Sequenced: naive T cells sorted from blood. In the paper's terms, the cell subset or site label means: cells isolated with a human naive T-cell isolation kit. The receptors stem from a woman aged 45 to 65 in good health.

This clonotype was counted once. The chain couples TRBV29-1 to TRBJ1-1; D possibly corresponds to TRBD1 (5 bases). The CDR3 spans 13 residues. The germline V gene encodes CDR1 SQVTM and CDR2 ANQGSEA. The V gene lost 7 bases and the J gene lost 2 bases, with 14 bases spanning the gap. The CDR3 DNA is TGCAGCGCGGCCACTACAGGCAACACTGAAGCTTTCTTT. This gives the protein CSAATTGNTEAFF.

Ten or more counts support this clonotype. V usage is TRBV10-3 and J usage is TRBJ2-5; 10 bases map to TRBD2. The CDR3 sequence is 14 residues long. The V gene's germline CDR1 is ENHRY and CDR2 SYGVKD. With 6 bases clipped from V and 5 bases from J, the junction kept 6 bases outside the gene matches. In DNA, the CDR3 is TGTGCCATCAGCCCTAGCGGGAGCAGGGAGACCCAGTACTTC. It encodes CAISPSGSRETQYF.